These 31 T cell receptor beta chains came from one sample sequenced in a study of blood T cell repertoires in COVID-19. The data were produced by immunoSEQ multiplex PCR, yet TCRdb's version contains in-frame clones alone and is incomplete. The table lists 250,000 to 350,000 clones, over 85% of them singletons, with roughly 2.6% in the top ten. The sequenced sample was PBMCs or T cells enriched from blood (not recorded which). Every receptor here comes from a man between 60 and 70 years old who had recovered from COVID-19.

This clone has just one count. The chain has TRBV19 and TRBJ1-6; D is unresolved. The CDR3 has 13 residues. The germline V gene encodes CDR1 LNHDA and CDR2 SQIVND (reference sequence). V lost 6 bases and J 13 bases, leaving 16 bases between the germline ends. The CDR3 coding sequence is TGTGCCAGTAGAGTGAGCATCGAGTTTCCCCTCCACTTT. Protein product: CASRVSIEFPLHF. Supplemented by reference TRBV19 and TRBJ1-6, the full variable domain reads DGGITQSPKYLFRKEGQNVTLSCEQNLNHDAMYWYRQDPGQGLRLIYYSQIVNDFQKGDIAEGYSVSREKKESFPLTVTSAQKNPTAFYLCASRVSIEFPLHFGNGTRLTVT.

V gene TRBV11-3 combines with J gene TRBJ1-2; weak D call: TRBD1 (5 bases). The CDR3 consists of 15 residues. Germline assignment: CDR1 SGHNT and CDR2 YENEEA. V was clipped by 3 bases and J by 4 bases, with 15 bases between them. This CDR3 is CASSFGGVLGYGYTF. The CDR3 DNA is TGTGCCAGCAGCTTCGGGGGGGTTTTGGGCTATGGCTACACCTTC.

The chain has TRBV4-1 and TRBJ1-1; 8 bases align to TRBD1. The ends lost 4 bases at V and 5 bases at J; junction bases unmatched: 6. The CDR3 totals 14 residues. Germline V gives CDR1 MGHRA, CDR2 YSYEKL. The CDR3 region has the DNA TGCGCCAGCAGCCCACAGGGGGATGGGACTGAAGCTTTCTTT. Translating gives CASSPQGDGTEAFF.

The rearrangement joins TRBV30 to TRBJ2-3; a possible D gene is TRBD2 (5 bases). Trimming took off 6 bases at V and 2 bases at J, with 15 bases between the two ends. Per the germline V gene, CDR1 is GTSNPN and CDR2 is SVGIG (reference sequence). The CDR3 covers 14 residues. CDR3: CACQRIPVTDTQYF. The CDR3, as DNA: TGTGCCTGTCAGCGGATACCTGTCACAGATACGCAGTATTTT.

This clone is a singleton in its sample. This chain connects TRBV5-1 to TRBJ1-1, with D tentatively TRBD1 (6 bases). This CDR3 is built from 14 residues. Trimming pared 3 bases from V and 6 bases from J, leaving 15 bases between. CDR1 is SGHRS and CDR2 is YFSETQ in the germline V gene. The CDR3 sequence: CASSWGAGGSEAFF. CDR3 DNA sequence: TGCGCCAGCAGCTGGGGGGCCGGGGGGTCTGAAGCTTTCTTT.

This chain joins TRBV7-9 and TRBJ2-3, with no clear D. V lost 2 bases and J lost 4, with 4 bases in between. Germline CDR1 SEHNR, CDR2 FQNEAQ (reference sequence). The CDR3 loop spans 12 amino acids. The CDR3 here is CASSLTADTQYF. In DNA, the CDR3 is TGTGCCAGCAGCTTAACGGCAGATACGCAGTATTTT.

The chain has TRBV29-1 and TRBJ1-1; weak D call: TRBD1 (6 bases). The CDR3 extends over 13 amino acids. Trimming pared 6 bases from V and 2 bases from J, leaving 13 bases between. Germline loops: CDR1 SQVTM, CDR2 ANQGSEA. CDR3 region: CSVQGHFNTEAFF. CDR3 DNA sequence: TGCAGCGTACAGGGACATTTTAACACTGAAGCTTTCTTT.

This clone was observed a single time. The chain recombines TRBV27 with TRBJ2-3, with D possibly being TRBD1 (5 bases). Germline values: CDR1 MNHEY, CDR2 SMNVEV (reference sequence). This CDR3 contains 16 residues. V was shortened by 0 bases and J by 3 bases, with 13 bases between the two germline ends. The CDR3 nucleotides read TGTGCCAGCAGTTTATCCCAGGGCCTGGCGACAGATACGCAGTATTTT. It encodes CASSLSQGLATDTQYF.

The genes are TRBV27 and TRBJ1-1, with 7 bases lining up with TRBD1. This CDR3 contains 15 residues. The junction had 7 bases not matched to a gene; V was cut back by 4 bases and J by 2 bases. Germline V lookup: CDR1 MNHEY, CDR2 SMNVEV (reference sequence). The CDR3 protein is CASSSVNRGNTEAFF. The CDR3 DNA sequence: TGTGCCAGCAGTTCCGTAAACAGGGGAAACACTGAAGCTTTCTTT.

The J gene is TRBJ2-7, the V gene TRBV19; no clear D. V was shortened by 3 bases and J by 5 bases, with 11 bases between the two germline ends. The CDR3 is 13 residues long. Germline V gives CDR1 LNHDA, CDR2 SQIVND (reference sequence). Here the CDR3 DNA reads TGTGCCAGTAGTATGTTGGTTTCGGACGAGCAGTACTTC. Residues: CASSMLVSDEQYF.

This sequence joins TRBV5-1 and TRBJ1-4; tentatively, D is TRBD1 (6 bases). V lost 4 bases and J lost 7, with 11 bases in between. Germline assignment: CDR1 SGHRS and CDR2 YFSETQ. The CDR3 is 13 residues long. The CDR3 loop reads CASSPDSGEKLFF. The CDR3 region has the DNA TGCGCCAGCAGCCCGGACAGTGGTGAAAAACTGTTTTTT.

The chain is built from TRBV27 and TRBJ1-2; tentative D call: TRBD1 (5 bases). This CDR3 is built from 17 residues. Germline V gene lookup returns CDR1 MNHEY and CDR2 SMNVEV (reference sequence). With 1 base removed from V and 2 bases from J, the gap between germline ends came to 17 bases. CDR3 amino acids: CASSLFATDLRNYGYTF. DNA of the CDR3: TGTGCCAGCAGTTTATTCGCGACAGACTTGCGAAACTATGGCTACACCTTC.

V is TRBV18 and J is TRBJ2-2, with 10 nucleotides matching TRBD2. CDR3 length: 15 residues. The germline gives CDR1 KGHSH, CDR2 LQKENI. Unmatched junction bases numbered 3, after V lost 2 bases and J lost 6 bases. The DNA of the CDR3 is TGTGCCAGCTCACCAGGACTAGCGGTTTCCGGGGAGCTGTTTTTT. Protein sequence: CASSPGLAVSGELFF. Full variable domain (remainder filled in from reference TRBV18 and TRBJ2-2): NAGVMQNPRHLVRRRGQEARLRCSPMKGHSHVYWYRQLPEEGLKFMVYLQKENIIDESGMPKERFSAEFPKEGPSILRIQQVVRGDSAAYFCASSPGLAVSGELFFGEGSRLTVL.

This sequence joins TRBV5-4 and TRBJ1-2, with TRBD1 as a possible D gene (5 bases). Germline V gene data show CDR1 as SGHNT and CDR2 as YYREEE (reference sequence). Trimming shortened V by 0 bases and J by 7 bases, and 13 bases separated the two germline ends. CDR3 length: 14 amino acids. The CDR3 nucleotides read TGTGCCAGCAGCTTGGTGGGGGGGATATCTGGCTACACCTTC. Encoded protein: CASSLVGGISGYTF.

The chain couples TRBV14 to TRBJ2-2, with D uncertain. This CDR3 has 12 residues. The V end was cut by 6 bases, the J end by 6 bases, with 8 bases between. Germline assignment: CDR1 SGHDN and CDR2 FVKESK. In DNA, the CDR3 is TGTGCCAGCAGGGCCGGGTCCGGGGAGCTGTTTTTT. Translation gives CASRAGSGELFF.

The chain recombines TRBV29-1 with TRBJ2-5; TRBD1 might be the D (6 bases). CDR1 SQVTM and CDR2 ANQGSEA come from the germline V gene. The CDR3 is 11 residues long. The V end lost 4 bases, the J end lost 5 bases, and 8 bases lay between the germline ends. The CDR3 here is CSVAGVETQYF. The CDR3 nucleotides read TGCAGCGTTGCAGGGGTCGAGACCCAGTACTTC.

The rearrangement links TRBV5-1 to TRBJ2-3; tentative D call: TRBD1 (7 bases). Germline V gene data show CDR1 as SGHRS and CDR2 as YFSETQ. Trimming shortened V by 2 bases and J by 3 bases, and 16 bases separated the two germline ends. The CDR3 is 16 amino acids. The CDR3: CASSFRGRTGTDTQYF. DNA of the CDR3: TGCGCCAGCAGCTTCCGGGGGCGGACAGGAACAGATACGCAGTATTTT.

The chain employs TRBV5-1 and TRBJ2-1; TRBD2 matches 11 bases. V lost 0 bases, J lost 9 bases, and 5 bases stayed unmatched. The CDR3 has 15 amino acids. CDR1 SGHRS and CDR2 YFSETQ come from the germline V gene. CDR3 nucleotides: TGCGCCAGCAGCTTGGTACTAGCGGGAGAAAGTGAGCAGTTCTTC. Its translation is CASSLVLAGESEQFF.

The chain is built from TRBV14 and TRBJ2-5; perhaps TRBD2 as D (6 bases). V was clipped by 6 bases and J by 2 bases, with 13 bases between them. Germline V gene data show CDR1 as SGHDN and CDR2 as FVKESK. This CDR3 has 14 residues. The CDR3 nucleotides are TGTGCCAGCAGTGGTAGCGGTGAACAAGAGACCCAGTACTTC. Its translation: CASSGSGEQETQYF.

Regarding this clone: The junction shows a germline mismatch at one end, possibly a read error. V and J are TRBV7-7 and TRBJ2-3; 7 bases map to TRBD2. This CDR3 region has 17 residues. Germline V gene lookup returns CDR1 SSHAT and CDR2 FNYEAQ (reference sequence). The CDR3 is CASSLVAREISTDTQYF. Here the CDR3 DNA reads TGTGCTAGCAGCTTAGTGGCGCGGGAGATTTCCACAGATACGCAGTATTTT.

The chain links TRBV6-5 to TRBJ2-1, with no clear D. The CDR3 is 12 amino acids. CDR1 is MNHEY, CDR2 SVGAGI, per germline. The V and J ends lost 6 bases and 7 bases respectively, with 10 bases between them. This chain's CDR3 is CASRPVRNEQFF. The CDR3 DNA sequence: TGTGCCAGCAGGCCTGTTCGGAATGAGCAGTTCTTC.

This clone was detected only once. The identical CDR3 is also encoded by other nucleotide sequences in the sample. V is TRBV12-3 or TRBV12-4 and J is TRBJ1-2, with a tentative D call TRBD1 (5 bases). Trimming took 4 bases from V and 5 from J, leaving 8 bases between them. There are 12 residues in the CDR3. The CDR3 sequence: CASSSGGYGYTF. DNA of the CDR3: TGTGCCAGCAGTTCCGGGGGATATGGCTACACCTTC.

The genes are TRBV4-2 and TRBJ2-3; 8 bases agree with TRBD2. The germline V gene encodes CDR1 LGHNA and CDR2 YNFKEQ. This CDR3 comprises 17 residues. V dropped 4 bases and J dropped 0; count of bases not matched to a gene: 9. The CDR3 nucleotides read TGTGCCAGCAGCCCAGGTAGCGGGGAGCCGAGCACAGATACGCAGTATTTT. Its translation is CASSPGSGEPSTDTQYF.

This CDR3 is CASSNGLAEETQYF. CDR3 sequence (DNA): TGTGCCAGCAGCAACGGACTAGCGGAAGAGACCCAGTACTTC. The rearrangement joins TRBV5-6 to TRBJ2-5; 10 positions agree with TRBD2. CDR1 and CDR2 from the germline V gene are SGHDT and YYEEEE. The CDR3 spans 14 residues. Trimming took 4 bases from V and 3 from J; bases not matched to a gene: 3.

This clone was seen a few times. The rearrangement uses TRBV15 and TRBJ1-5; no clear D. This CDR3 is built from 14 residues. The germline CDR1 and CDR2 sequences are LNHNV and YYDKDF (reference sequence). V was clipped by 8 bases and J by 0 bases, with 11 bases between them. CDR3 loop: CATARRDSNQPQHF. CDR3 coding DNA: TGTGCCACCGCTCGACGGGATAGCAATCAGCCCCAGCATTTT. The full variable domain, its missing parts supplied by reference TRBV15 and TRBJ1-5, is DAMVIQNPRYQVTQFGKPVTLSCSQTLNHNVMYWYQQKSSQAPKLLFHYYDKDFNNEADTPDNFQSRRPNTSFCFLDIRSPGLGDTAMYLCATARRDSNQPQHFGDGTRLSIL.

The chain carries TRBV11-2 and TRBJ1-3; 7 bases match TRBD1. J gave up 0 bases and V 0 bases, and 5 bases lay outside the gene matches. Per the germline V gene, CDR1 is SGHAT and CDR2 is FQNNGV. The CDR3 extends over 17 amino acids. The CDR3 loop reads CASSLDQGQASGNTIYF. CDR3 nucleotide sequence: TGTGCCAGCAGCTTAGATCAAGGACAGGCCTCTGGAAACACCATATATTTT.

This rearrangement joins TRBV18 to TRBJ1-1; D unresolved. CDR3 length equals 13 residues. CDR1 and CDR2 (germline): KGHSH, LQKENI. Trimming stripped 2 bases from V and 2 bases from J, with 6 bases between. Here the CDR3 DNA reads TGTGCCAGCTCACCAGTATTAAACACTGAAGCTTTCTTT. Translation gives CASSPVLNTEAFF.

J is TRBJ1-2 and V is TRBV3-1 (or the pseudogene TRBV3-2); D call uncertain. The CDR3 is 13 amino acids. Per the germline V gene, CDR1 is LGHDT and CDR2 is YNNKEL (reference sequence). Trimming took off 5 bases at V and 6 bases at J, with 13 bases between the two ends. CDR3 bases: TGTGCCAGCAGCTTCTTCGCCGGGGATGGCTACACCTTC. Residues: CASSFFAGDGYTF.

The CDR3, as DNA: TGTGCCAGCACTGGACAGAGAAACACTGAAGCTTTCTTT. This gives the protein CASTGQRNTEAFF. The rearrangement joins TRBV2 to TRBJ1-1; maybe TRBD1 (6 bases). This CDR3 is 13 amino acids long. CDR1 is SNHLY, CDR2 FYNNEI, per germline. Trimming removed 7 bases from V and 2 bases from J, with 11 bases in between.

This chain joins TRBV9 and TRBJ1-1; TRBD1 aligns across 7 bases. The CDR3 length is 15 residues. The ends lost 1 base at V and 0 bases at J; junction bases unmatched: 3. CDR1 is SGDLS, CDR2 YYNGEE, per germline. The CDR3 region has the DNA TGTGCCAGCAGCGTATCGGGGACAGTGAACACTGAAGCTTTCTTT. Translating it yields CASSVSGTVNTEAFF.

The CDR3 sequence: CASSTSYEQYF. Written as DNA, the CDR3 is TGTGCCAGCAGTACCAGCTACGAGCAGTACTTC. The rearrangement joins TRBV12-3 or TRBV12-4 to TRBJ2-7; D is uncertain. The CDR3 loop spans 11 amino acids. Trimming took 5 bases from V and 3 from J, leaving 5 bases between them.